This T cell receptor (beta chain) was profiled in a study of blood T cells in healthy people across ages. The wider study: Capture by template switching was about one barcoded beta molecule per two T cells.

The length of the CDR3 is 16 residues. V was clipped by 6 bases and J by 6 bases; unmatched bases: 15. For the second PCR, which ran for about 6 to 11 cycles, a sample-barcoded 5' primer and a J-beta primer mix were used. One entry per CDR3 protein results from TCRdb running MiXCR on the 5' RACE reads. The data hold some 1.4 million distinct CDR3 sequences, with around 42% observed a single time. This sequence joins TRBV12-3 or TRBV12-4 and TRBJ2-7; TRBD1 agrees at 9 bases. Sequencing was carried out using blood. This sequence was found in a woman between 18 and 30 years old in good health. The CDR3 loop is CASSRGDRVFLGEQYF. CDR3 sequence (DNA): TGTGCCAGCAGCCGAGGGGACAGGGTCTTCCTGGGCGAGCAGTACTTC.